The 13 T cell receptor beta chains given below trace back to one sample, sequenced in a study of cytomegalovirus exposure and HLA in healthy donors. PCR primers comprised 60 Vbeta and 13 Jbeta primers. Profiled with immunoSEQ multiplex PCR; TCRdb holds only in-frame clones, not every one. The sample includes some 150,000 clones, over 70% seen only once; the top ten take approximately 8.7%. What was sequenced was PBMCs. The receptors were gathered from a man aged 18 to 30 in good health and CMV-seropositive.

The gene calls are TRBV27 and TRBJ2-7; D perhaps matches TRBD1 (5 bases). There are 15 residues in the CDR3. CDR1 and CDR2 from the germline V gene are MNHEY and SMNVEV (reference sequence). The ends were cut back, 4 bases at V and 3 bases at J, with 16 bases in the middle. The CDR3 here is CASSSRATLNYEQYF. DNA of the CDR3: TGTGCCAGCAGTTCCAGGGCTACACTCAACTACGAGCAGTACTTC.

A single count supports this clone. This chain connects TRBV19 to TRBJ1-3; D gene ambiguous. The CDR3 runs 13 residues. Germline V CDR1 and CDR2: LNHDA, SQIVND (reference sequence). Trimming pared 10 bases from V and 0 bases from J, leaving 10 bases between. The CDR3 reads CATQRSSGNTIYF. The CDR3 coding sequence is TGTGCCACCCAACGTAGCTCTGGAAACACCATATATTTT. Looking up the rest from reference TRBV19 and TRBJ1-3 gives the full variable domain: DGGITQSPKYLFRKEGQNVTLSCEQNLNHDAMYWYRQDPGQGLRLIYYSQIVNDFQKGDIAEGYSVSREKKESFPLTVTSAQKNPTAFYLCATQRSSGNTIYFGEGSWLTVV.

This clone was seen once. The chain links TRBV25-1 to TRBJ1-2; 7 nucleotides line up with TRBD1. V was clipped by 6 bases and J by 2 bases; unmatched bases: 9. The CDR3 is made up of 15 amino acids. CDR1 and CDR2 from the germline V gene are MGHDK and SYGVNS. The DNA for the CDR3 is TGTGCCAGCAGCGCCCCGGGACAGATAAACTATGGCTACACCTTC. This translates into CASSAPGQINYGYTF.

The chain uses TRBV6-1 and TRBJ2-2; the D gene is possibly TRBD1 (6 bases). The CDR3 spans 17 residues. The germline V gene encodes CDR1 MNHNS and CDR2 SASEGT. V lost 4 bases to trimming and J lost 1 base, with 16 bases between them. Here the CDR3 reads CASSGVGGGQNTGELFF. The CDR3 bases are TGTGCCAGCAGTGGTGTTGGGGGCGGCCAGAACACCGGGGAGCTGTTTTTT.

The chain recombines TRBV9 with TRBJ1-5; the D gene is possibly TRBD1 (6 bases). The germline CDR1 and CDR2 sequences are SGDLS and YYNGEE. The CDR3 covers 14 residues. The V gene lost 3 bases and the J gene lost 2 bases, with 9 bases spanning the gap. The CDR3 nucleotides read TGTGCCAGCAGCGAGACAGGTGGCAATCAGCCCCAGCATTTT. Protein product: CASSETGGNQPQHF.

The genes are TRBV7-8 and TRBJ1-1, with D maybe TRBD1 (5 bases). The CDR3 has 15 amino acids. Germline lookup yields CDR1 SGHVS and CDR2 FQNEAQ. Trimming shortened V by 6 bases and J by 1 base, and 15 bases separated the two germline ends. The CDR3 reads CASSYYRISNTEAFF. In nucleotides, the CDR3 is TGTGCCAGCAGTTACTACAGGATTTCGAACACTGAAGCTTTCTTT.

V and J are TRBV4-3 and TRBJ1-2; no firm D call. Germline V gene lookup returns CDR1 LGHNA and CDR2 YSLEER. CDR3 length: 14 amino acids. Between the trimmed V and J ends, which lost 0 bases and 1 base, there was a span of 6 bases. Here the CDR3 reads CASSQDAVNYGYTF. In DNA, the CDR3 is TGCGCCAGCAGCCAAGACGCAGTTAACTATGGCTACACCTTC.

The chain couples TRBV27 to TRBJ2-3; D not resolved. V was pared by 8 bases and J by 6 bases, with 9 bases between. The V gene's germline CDR1 is MNHEY and CDR2 SMNVEV (reference sequence). This CDR3 is 11 amino acids long. The CDR3 protein is CASGHWDTQYF. The CDR3 nucleotides read TGTGCCAGCGGGCATTGGGATACGCAGTATTTT.

The rearrangement uses TRBV6-1 and TRBJ2-1; 8 positions agree with TRBD2. There are 15 residues in the CDR3. Per the germline V gene, CDR1 is MNHNS and CDR2 is SASEGT. With V trimmed by 0 bases and J by 4 bases, 2 bases remained unmatched. CDR3 loop: CASSEALAAYNEQFF. The DNA for the CDR3 is TGTGCCAGCAGTGAAGCACTAGCGGCATACAATGAGCAGTTCTTC.

This clone was seen more than once but under ten times. The chain carries TRBV10-3 and TRBJ1-1; no firm D call. CDR1 is ENHRY and CDR2 is SYGVKD in the germline V gene. V lost 0 bases and J 3 bases, leaving 11 bases between the germline ends. The CDR3 is 15 residues long. CDR3 DNA: TGTGCCATCAGTGAGTCCCAGGTGTTGGACACTGAAGCTTTCTTT. Encoded protein: CAISESQVLDTEAFF.

The chain joins TRBV4-2 to TRBJ2-7; 8 nucleotides agree with TRBD2. V lost 1 base to trimming and J lost 7 bases; unmatched junction nucleotides: 12. The CDR3 spans 16 residues. Germline-derived CDR1 and CDR2 are LGHNA and YNFKEQ. The CDR3 bases are TGTGCCAGCAGCCAAGCAATTGTACGGGGGGGAGAAGAGCAGTACTTC. Amino acids: CASSQAIVRGGEEQYF.

The chain recombines TRBV15 with TRBJ2-7; D ambiguous. Trimming took off 0 bases at V and 3 bases at J, with 12 bases between the two ends. Germline CDR1 reads LNHNV; CDR2 reads YYDKDF (reference sequence). The CDR3 loop spans 15 amino acids. CDR3 protein: CATSRDFNQIYEQYF. CDR3 bases: TGTGCCACCAGCAGAGATTTCAATCAAATCTACGAGCAGTACTTC.

The genes are TRBV10-3 and TRBJ2-7; 9 nucleotides align to TRBD1. Germline CDR1 and CDR2: ENHRY and SYGVKD. V gave up 0 bases and J gave up 6 bases; unmatched junction bases: 3. The CDR3 length is 14 residues. CDR3 amino acids: CAISESTGGFEQYF. CDR3 DNA sequence: TGTGCCATCAGTGAGTCAACAGGGGGCTTCGAGCAGTACTTC.